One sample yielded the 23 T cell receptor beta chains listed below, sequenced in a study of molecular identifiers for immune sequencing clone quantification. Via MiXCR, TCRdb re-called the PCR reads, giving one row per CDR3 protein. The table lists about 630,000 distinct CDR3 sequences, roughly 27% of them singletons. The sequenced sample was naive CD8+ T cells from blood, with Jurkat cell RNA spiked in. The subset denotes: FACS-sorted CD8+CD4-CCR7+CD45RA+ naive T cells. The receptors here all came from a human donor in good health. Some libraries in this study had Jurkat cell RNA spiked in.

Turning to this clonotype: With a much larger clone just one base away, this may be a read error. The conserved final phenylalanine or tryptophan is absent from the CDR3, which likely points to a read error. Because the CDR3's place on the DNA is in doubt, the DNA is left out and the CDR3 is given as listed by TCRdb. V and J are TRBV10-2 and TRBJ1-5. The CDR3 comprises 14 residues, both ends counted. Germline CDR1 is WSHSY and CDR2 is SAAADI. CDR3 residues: CARLYGCGNQPQHS.

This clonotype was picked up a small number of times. CDR3: CASSWDPGSGELFF. The CDR3 nucleotides read TGTGCCAGCAGCTGGGACCCAGGATCCGGGGAGCTGTTTTTT. The V gene is TRBV5-6, the J gene TRBJ2-2; the D call may be TRBD1 or TRBD2 (5 bases each). Germline V CDR1 and CDR2: SGHDT, YYEEEE. The V and J ends lost 3 bases and 6 bases respectively, with 12 bases between them. The CDR3 length is 14 residues. The complete variable domain, with remaining parts taken from reference TRBV5-6 and TRBJ2-2, reads DAGVTQSPTHLIKTRGQQVTLRCSPKSGHDTVSWYQQALGQGPQFIFQYYEEEERQRGNFPDRFSGHQFPNYSSELNVNALLLGDSALYLCASSWDPGSGELFFGEGSRLTVL.

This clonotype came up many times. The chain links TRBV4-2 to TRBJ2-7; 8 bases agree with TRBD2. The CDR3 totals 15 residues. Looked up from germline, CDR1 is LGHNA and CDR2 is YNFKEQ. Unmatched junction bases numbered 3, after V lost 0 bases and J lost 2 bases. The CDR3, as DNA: TGTGCCAGCAGCCAAGAGCTAGCGGGTACCTACGAGCAGTACTTC. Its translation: CASSQELAGTYEQYF.

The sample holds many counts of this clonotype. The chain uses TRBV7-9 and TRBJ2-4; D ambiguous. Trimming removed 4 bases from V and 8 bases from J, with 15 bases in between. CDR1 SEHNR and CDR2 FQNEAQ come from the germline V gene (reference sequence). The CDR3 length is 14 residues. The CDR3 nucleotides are TGTGCCAGCAGCTCGGCGCCTGGTCTAGACATTCAGTACTTC. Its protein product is CASSSAPGLDIQYF.

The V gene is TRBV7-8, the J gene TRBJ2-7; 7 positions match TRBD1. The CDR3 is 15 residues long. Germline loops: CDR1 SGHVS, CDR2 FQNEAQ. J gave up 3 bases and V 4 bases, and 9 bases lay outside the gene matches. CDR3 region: CASSSGQAAFYEQYF. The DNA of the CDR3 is TGTGCCAGCAGCTCTGGACAGGCTGCTTTCTACGAGCAGTACTTC.

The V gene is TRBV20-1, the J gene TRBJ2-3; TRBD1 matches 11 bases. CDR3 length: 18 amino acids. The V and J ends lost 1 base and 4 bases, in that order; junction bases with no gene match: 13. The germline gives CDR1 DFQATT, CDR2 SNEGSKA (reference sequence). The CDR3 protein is CSARVVGQGVFLADTQYF. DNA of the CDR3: TGCAGTGCTAGAGTCGTGGGACAGGGGGTTTTCTTAGCAGATACGCAGTATTTT.

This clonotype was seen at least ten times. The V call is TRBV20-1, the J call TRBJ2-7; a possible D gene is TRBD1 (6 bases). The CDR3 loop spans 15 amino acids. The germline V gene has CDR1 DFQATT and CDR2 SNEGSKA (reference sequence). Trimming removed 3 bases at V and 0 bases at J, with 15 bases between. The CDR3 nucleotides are TGCAGTGCTAGGACCGAGGGGACAAGCTCCTACGAGCAGTACTTC. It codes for CSARTEGTSSYEQYF.

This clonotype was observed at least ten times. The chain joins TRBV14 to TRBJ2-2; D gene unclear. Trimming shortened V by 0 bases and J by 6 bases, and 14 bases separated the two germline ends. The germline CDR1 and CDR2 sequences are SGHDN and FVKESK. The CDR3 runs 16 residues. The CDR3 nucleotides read TGTGCCAGCAGCCAAGATATTCCCCAACACCCCGGGGAGCTGTTTTTT. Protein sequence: CASSQDIPQHPGELFF.

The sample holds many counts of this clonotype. CDR3: CASPISPRPTGELFF. The CDR3 DNA reads as TGTGCCAGCCCTATTTCCCCTCGCCCCACCGGGGAGCTGTTTTTT. This chain links TRBV25-1 with TRBJ2-2; D is uncertain. The germline V and J ends were trimmed by 8 bases and 4 bases, with 17 bases remaining between them. The CDR3 runs 15 residues. The germline V gene has CDR1 MGHDK and CDR2 SYGVNS.

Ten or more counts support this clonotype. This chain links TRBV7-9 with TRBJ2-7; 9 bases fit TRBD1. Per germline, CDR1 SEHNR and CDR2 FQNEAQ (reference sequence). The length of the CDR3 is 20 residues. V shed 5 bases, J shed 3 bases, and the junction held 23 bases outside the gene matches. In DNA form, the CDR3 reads TGTGCCAGCAGCGTACTGCCGGGACAGGGCCTTGAAGGGCTCAGCTACGAGCAGTACTTC. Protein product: CASSVLPGQGLEGLSYEQYF.

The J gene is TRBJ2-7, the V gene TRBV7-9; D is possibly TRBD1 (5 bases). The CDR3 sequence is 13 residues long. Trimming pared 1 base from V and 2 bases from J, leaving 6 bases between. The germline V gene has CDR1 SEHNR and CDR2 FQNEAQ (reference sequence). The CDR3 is CASSLETAYEQYF. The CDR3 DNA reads TGTGCCAGCAGCTTAGAGACAGCCTACGAGCAGTACTTC.

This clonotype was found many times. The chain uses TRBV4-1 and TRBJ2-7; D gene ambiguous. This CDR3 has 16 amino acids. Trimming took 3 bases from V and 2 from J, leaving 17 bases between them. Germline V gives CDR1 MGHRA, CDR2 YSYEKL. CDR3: CASSHGSEFSTYEQYF. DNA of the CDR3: TGCGCCAGCAGCCACGGGTCGGAATTCTCCACCTACGAGCAGTACTTC.

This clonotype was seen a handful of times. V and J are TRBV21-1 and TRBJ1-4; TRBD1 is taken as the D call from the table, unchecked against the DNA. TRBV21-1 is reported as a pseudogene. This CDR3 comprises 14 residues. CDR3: CASSPWTGGEKLFF. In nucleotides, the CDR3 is TGTGCCAGCAGCCCCTGGACAGGGGGTGAAAAACTGTTTTTT.

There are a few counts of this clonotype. CDR3 residues: CASMVGGGYEQYF. The CDR3 region has the DNA TGTGCCAGCATGGTAGGGGGCGGGTACGAGCAGTACTTC. The rearrangement joins TRBV27 to TRBJ2-7; 7 nucleotides align to TRBD1. The germline V gene encodes CDR1 MNHEY and CDR2 SMNVEV (reference sequence). This CDR3 region has 13 residues. V was pared by 7 bases and J by 4 bases, with 7 bases of the junction left unmatched.

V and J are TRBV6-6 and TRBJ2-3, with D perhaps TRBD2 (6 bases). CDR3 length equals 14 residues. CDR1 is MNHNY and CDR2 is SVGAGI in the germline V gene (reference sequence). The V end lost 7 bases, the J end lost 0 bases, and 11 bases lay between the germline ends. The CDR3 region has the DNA TGTGCCAGCACGTGGAGGGAAAGCACAGATACGCAGTATTTT. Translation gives CASTWRESTDTQYF.

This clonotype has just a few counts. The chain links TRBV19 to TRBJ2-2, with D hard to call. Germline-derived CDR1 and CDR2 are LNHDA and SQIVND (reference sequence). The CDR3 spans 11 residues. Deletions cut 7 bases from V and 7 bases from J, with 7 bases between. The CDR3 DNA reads TGTGCCAGTAAGCGAGGCGGGGAGCTGTTTTTT. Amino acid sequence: CASKRGGELFF.

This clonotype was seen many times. CDR3 region: CASSEAAPGSGANVLTF. The DNA of the CDR3 is TGTGCCAGCAGCGAAGCCGCGCCGGGCTCTGGGGCCAACGTCCTGACTTTC. The V call is TRBV14, the J call TRBJ2-6, with D hard to call. Trimming cost V 5 bases and J 0 bases, with 14 bases left between them. The CDR3 loop spans 17 amino acids. The germline gives CDR1 SGHDN, CDR2 FVKESK.

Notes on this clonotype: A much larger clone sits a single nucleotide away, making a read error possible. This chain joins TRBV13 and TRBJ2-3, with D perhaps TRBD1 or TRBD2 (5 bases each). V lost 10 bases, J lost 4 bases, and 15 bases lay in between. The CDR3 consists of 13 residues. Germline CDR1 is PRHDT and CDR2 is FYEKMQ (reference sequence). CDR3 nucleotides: TGTGCCACCGGGGCTGGAAAAGCAGATACGCAGTATTTT. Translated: CATGAGKADTQYF.

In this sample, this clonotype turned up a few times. CDR3 nucleotides: TGTGCCAGCTTAGCGGAGGGGGGGGATGAGCAGTTCTTC. This encodes CASLAEGGDEQFF. V usage is TRBV6-5 and J usage is TRBJ2-1, with a tentative D call TRBD2 (7 bases). V lost 8 bases, J lost 8 bases, and 16 bases lay in between. Germline V lookup: CDR1 MNHEY, CDR2 SVGAGI. The CDR3 has 13 amino acids.

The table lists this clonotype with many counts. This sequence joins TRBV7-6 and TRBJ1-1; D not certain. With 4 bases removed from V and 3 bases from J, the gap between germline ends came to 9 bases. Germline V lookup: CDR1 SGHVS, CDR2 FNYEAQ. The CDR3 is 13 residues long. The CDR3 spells CASSSALDTEAFF. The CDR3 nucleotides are TGTGCCAGCAGCTCTGCCTTGGACACTGAAGCTTTCTTT.

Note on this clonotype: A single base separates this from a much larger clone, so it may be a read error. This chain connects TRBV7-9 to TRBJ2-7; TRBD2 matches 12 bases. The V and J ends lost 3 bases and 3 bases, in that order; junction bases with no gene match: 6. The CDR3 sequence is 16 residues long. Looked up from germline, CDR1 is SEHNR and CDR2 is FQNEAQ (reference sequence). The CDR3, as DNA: TGTGCCAGCAGCTTTCCAGGACTAGCGGGGAACTACGAGCAGTACTTC. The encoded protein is CASSFPGLAGNYEQYF. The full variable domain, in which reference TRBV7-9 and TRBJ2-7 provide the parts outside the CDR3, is DTGVSQNPRHKITKRGQNVTFRCDPISEHNRLYWYRQTLGQGPEFLTYFQNEAQLEKSRLLSDRFSAERPKGSFSTLEIQRTEQGDSAMYLCASSFPGLAGNYEQYFGPGTRLTVT.

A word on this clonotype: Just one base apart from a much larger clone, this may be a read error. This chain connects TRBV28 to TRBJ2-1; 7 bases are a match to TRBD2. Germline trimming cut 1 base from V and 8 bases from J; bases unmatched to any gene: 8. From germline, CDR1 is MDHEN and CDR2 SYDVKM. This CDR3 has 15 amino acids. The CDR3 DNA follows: TGTGCCAGCAGTTTATTCCGGGGGGTTGGGGATGAGCAGTTCTTC. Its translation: CASSLFRGVGDEQFF.

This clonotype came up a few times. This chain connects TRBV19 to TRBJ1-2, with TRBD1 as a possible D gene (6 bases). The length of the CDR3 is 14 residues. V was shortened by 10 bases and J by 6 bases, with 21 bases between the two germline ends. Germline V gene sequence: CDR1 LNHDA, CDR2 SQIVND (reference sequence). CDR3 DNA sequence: TGTGCCACAACGGACAGACTTAAAGGTGATGGCTACACCTTC. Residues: CATTDRLKGDGYTF.